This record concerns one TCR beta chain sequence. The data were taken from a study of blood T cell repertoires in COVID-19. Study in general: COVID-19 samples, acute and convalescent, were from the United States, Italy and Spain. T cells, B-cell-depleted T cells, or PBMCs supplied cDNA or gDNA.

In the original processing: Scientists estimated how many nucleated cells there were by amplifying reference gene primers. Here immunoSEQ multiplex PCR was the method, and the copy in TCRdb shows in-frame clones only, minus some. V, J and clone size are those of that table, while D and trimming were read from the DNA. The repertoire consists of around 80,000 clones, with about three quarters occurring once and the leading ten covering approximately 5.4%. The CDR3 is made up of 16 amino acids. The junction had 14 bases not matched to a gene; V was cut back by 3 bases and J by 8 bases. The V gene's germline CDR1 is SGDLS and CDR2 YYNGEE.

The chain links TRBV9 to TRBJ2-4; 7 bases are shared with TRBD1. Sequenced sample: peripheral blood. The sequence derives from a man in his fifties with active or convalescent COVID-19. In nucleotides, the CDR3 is TGTGCCAGCAGCGACCCCGGGACAGCAAATGGAGACATTCAGTACTTC. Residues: CASSDPGTANGDIQYF.